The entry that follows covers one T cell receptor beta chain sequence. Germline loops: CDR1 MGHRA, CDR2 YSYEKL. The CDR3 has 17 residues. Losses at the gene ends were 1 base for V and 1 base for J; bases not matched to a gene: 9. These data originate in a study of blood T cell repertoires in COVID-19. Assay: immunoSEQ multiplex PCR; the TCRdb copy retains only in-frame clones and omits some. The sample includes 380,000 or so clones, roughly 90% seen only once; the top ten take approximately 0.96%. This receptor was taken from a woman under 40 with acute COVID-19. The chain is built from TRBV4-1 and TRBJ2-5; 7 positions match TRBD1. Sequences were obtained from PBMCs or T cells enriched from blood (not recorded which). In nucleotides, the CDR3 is TGCGCCAGCAGCCAAGGCCTAACCGGGACAGCCCAAGAGACCCAGTACTTC. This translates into CASSQGLTGTAQETQYF.